These 12 T cell receptor beta chains came from one sample sequenced in a study of control samples from healthy donors and cancer patients. Clones were sequenced by immunoSEQ multiplex PCR, and TCRdb holds only the in-frame ones, with some missing. Found here are roughly 41,000 clones, around 94% of them singletons; the top ten hold 20% to 30%. Material: blood. These receptors were obtained from a man between 60 and 70 years old in good health.

The chain recombines TRBV5-6 with TRBJ2-7, with 9 bases fitting TRBD2. J lost 5 bases, V lost 4 bases, and 13 bases had no gene match. The CDR3 has 16 amino acids. Germline CDR1 is SGHDT and CDR2 is YYEEEE. CDR3 bases: TGTGCCAGCAGCGACTCGCGGGGGGGCCTCTCAAACGAGCAGTACTTC. Its translation: CASSDSRGGLSNEQYF.

This rearrangement joins TRBV7-9 to TRBJ2-3; D possibly corresponds to TRBD2 (6 bases). The CDR3 extends over 16 amino acids. The germline V gene has CDR1 SEHNR and CDR2 FQNEAQ (reference sequence). V gave up 1 base and J gave up 3 bases, with 14 bases separating them. The CDR3: CASSLVGREPTDTQYF. For the CDR3, the DNA is TGTGCCAGCAGCTTAGTTGGCCGGGAGCCAACAGATACGCAGTATTTT.

The rearrangement links TRBV11-3 to TRBJ2-2; no firm D call. Germline V lookup: CDR1 SGHNT, CDR2 YENEEA. Trimming removed 7 bases at V and 0 bases at J, with 6 bases between. The CDR3 has 13 amino acids. The CDR3 sequence: CASTRANTGELFF. CDR3 in DNA: TGTGCCAGCACCCGCGCGAACACCGGGGAGCTGTTTTTT.

The chain is built from TRBV2 and TRBJ1-2; D call uncertain. Germline CDR1 SNHLY, CDR2 FYNNEI. V was trimmed by 1 base and J by 3 bases, leaving 6 bases between them. This CDR3 contains 13 residues. CDR3 bases: TGTGCCAGCAGTGAAGGAGGGTACTATGGCTACACCTTC. It yields the protein CASSEGGYYGYTF.

Comment on this clone: One end of the junction does not line up with germline, which may come from a read error. The chain links TRBV7-9 to TRBJ2-3, with no clear D. This CDR3 comprises 19 residues. Germline V lookup: CDR1 SEHNR, CDR2 FQNEAQ (reference sequence). This CDR3 is CASSPVGPLVSPPADTEYF. The CDR3 bases are TGTGCCAGCTCCCCGGTAGGCCCTTTAGTAAGTCCCCCCGCAGATACGGAGTATTTT. Full variable domain (outside the CDR3, taken from reference TRBV7-9 and TRBJ2-3): DTGVSQNPRHKITKRGQNVTFRCDPISEHNRLYWYRQTLGQGPEFLTYFQNEAQLEKSRLLSDRFSAERPKGSFSTLEIQRTEQGDSAMYLCASSPVGPLVSPPADTEYFGPGTRLTVL.

The chain couples TRBV6-5 to TRBJ1-3; 11 positions agree with TRBD1. CDR1 MNHEY and CDR2 SVGAGI come from the germline V gene. The CDR3 totals 15 residues. The CDR3 nucleotides are TGTGCGACCGGGGGGACAGGGGGAATTGGAAACACCATATATTTT. Translating gives CATGGTGGIGNTIYF.

The CDR3 sequence is CASSIFRGSPHEQYF. As DNA, the CDR3 is TGTGCCAGTAGTATATTCCGCGGGAGCCCCCACGAGCAGTACTTC. This rearrangement joins TRBV19 to TRBJ2-7; 7 bases fit TRBD2. J was trimmed by 5 bases and V by 2 bases; bases with no gene match: 9. CDR1 and CDR2 from the germline V gene are LNHDA and SQIVND (reference sequence). The CDR3 covers 15 residues. Filled out from reference TRBV19 and TRBJ2-7, the complete variable domain reads DGGITQSPKYLFRKEGQNVTLSCEQNLNHDAMYWYRQDPGQGLRLIYYSQIVNDFQKGDIAEGYSVSREKKESFPLTVTSAQKNPTAFYLCASSIFRGSPHEQYFGPGTRLTVT.

The CDR3 is CASSGGRDTQYF. The CDR3 DNA sequence: TGTGCCAGCAGCGGGGGCCGGGATACGCAGTATTTT. The rearrangement links TRBV7-8 to TRBJ2-3; a weak D match, TRBD1 (6 bases). Per germline, CDR1 SGHVS and CDR2 FQNEAQ. V shed 5 bases and J shed 6 bases, with 9 bases lying between them. CDR3 length: 12 amino acids.

The genes are TRBV19 and TRBJ1-1, with TRBD1 as a possible D gene (6 bases). This CDR3 spans 16 amino acids. V dropped 3 bases and J dropped 1 base, with 15 bases sitting between them. In germline, CDR1 is LNHDA, CDR2 SQIVND (reference sequence). Written as DNA, the CDR3 is TGTGCCAGTAGTATCGTATGGCAGGGACAGAACACTGAAGCTTTCTTT. It specifies CASSIVWQGQNTEAFF.

The rearrangement uses TRBV27 and TRBJ1-5; possibly TRBD1 for D (5 bases). The CDR3 is 16 residues long. V was clipped by 2 bases and J by 1 base, with 12 bases between them. The germline gives CDR1 MNHEY, CDR2 SMNVEV (reference sequence). CDR3 protein: CASSLKSPGSNQPQHF. The CDR3 bases are TGTGCCAGCAGTTTAAAATCCCCAGGGAGCAATCAGCCCCAGCATTTT.

The V call is TRBV19, the J call TRBJ1-2; 9 nucleotides match TRBD1. The CDR3 is made up of 13 amino acids. Germline V gene lookup returns CDR1 LNHDA and CDR2 SQIVND (reference sequence). V lost 7 bases to trimming and J lost 7 bases; unmatched junction nucleotides: 7. The CDR3 reads CASTPQGARGYTF. Written as DNA, the CDR3 is TGTGCCAGTACCCCACAGGGGGCGCGTGGCTACACCTTC.

The gene calls are TRBV7-9 and TRBJ2-1, with D possibly TRBD2 on 5 matching bases. CDR3 length: 13 amino acids. Germline V CDR1 and CDR2: SEHNR, FQNEAQ (reference sequence). The V end was cut by 1 base, the J end by 9 bases, with 10 bases between. In DNA, the CDR3 is TGTGCCAGCAGCTTAGAGTTGAGGGTTGAGCAGTTCTTC. It is translated as CASSLELRVEQFF.